This paragraph covers one T cell receptor (beta chain) sequence. No antigen is known for it. No base qualities exist here, and no much larger clone lies one base off it. The data originate from a study of blood T cell repertoires in COVID-19 (TCRdb year 2020). The study in broad terms: Samples covering the acute and convalescent phases of COVID-19 were provided by collaborators in the United States, Italy and Spain. Subjects who had been exposed to COVID-19, were actively infected with it, or had recovered from it provided the deeply sampled blood TCRbeta repertoires that made up the dataset. The repertoires were released in a freely available public database intended as a resource for research on the immune response to SARS-CoV-2. Samples came from the ongoing ImmuneRACE study (first 160 participants) plus 1,254 subjects from 6 global collaborators. The prospective study material was composed of cDNA or gDNA derived from T cells, B-cell-depleted T cells, or PBMCs. Where available, HLA class I and class II types were taken from metadata supplied by the sample provider and were not determined by assay-based typing. Nearly every sample came with metadata listing a de-identified subject ID, COVID-19 status, age in years and sex.

TCRbeta CDR3 regions were amplified from genomic DNA by means of the immunoSEQ Assay, a bias-controlled multiplex PCR. The paper's processing steps were these. The number of nucleated cells in each sample was estimated from the amplification of reference gene primers within the assay. Sequence reads were collapsed and filtered to measure the absolute abundance of every unique TCRbeta CDR3 rearrangement. For each sample, productive Simpson clonality was calculated as the square root of Simpson's diversity index over productive rearrangements. TCRdb provides this immuneACCESS table in a form limited to in-frame rearrangements. Some clones are lacking; in checked studies, under half of them reflect an unresolved V gene, and why the rest are absent is not known. For V, J and clone size, that table is used; D and trimming come from the DNA. The sample data list hundreds of thousands of clones, and around 88% of these were observed just once. The ten largest clones represent 6.9% of the sample.

Another Seattle source contributed samples from volunteer blood donors who had recovered from COVID-19. Collaborating institutions collected whole blood in K2EDTA tubes following their own protocols. For TCRbeta analysis, collaborator samples were shipped as frozen whole blood, as isolated PBMCs, or as DNA extracted from either sample type. The germline V gene sets CDR1 to MDHEN and CDR2 to SYDVKM. There are 15 amino acids in the CDR3, from cysteine to phenylalanine inclusive. Of all the DNA, just the CDR3 is kept, 45 bases in frame from base 1. The trim is 7 bases for V and 5 bases for J, with a gap of 15 bases between the germline ends. Broader findings and caveats from the paper: How much clinical and demographic metadata was included differed by source and by participant, and the metadata was provided uncurated.

What was sequenced was peripheral blood. This receptor was obtained from a woman aged 25 to 39 who had recovered from COVID-19. The rearrangement joined TRBV28 to TRBJ1-6; tentative D gene TRBD1, with 6 bases matching. In nucleotide form, the sequence is TGTGCCAGCAACCCGGCGGACAGACATAATTCACCCCTCCACTTT. Translated, this is CASNPADRHNSPLHF.